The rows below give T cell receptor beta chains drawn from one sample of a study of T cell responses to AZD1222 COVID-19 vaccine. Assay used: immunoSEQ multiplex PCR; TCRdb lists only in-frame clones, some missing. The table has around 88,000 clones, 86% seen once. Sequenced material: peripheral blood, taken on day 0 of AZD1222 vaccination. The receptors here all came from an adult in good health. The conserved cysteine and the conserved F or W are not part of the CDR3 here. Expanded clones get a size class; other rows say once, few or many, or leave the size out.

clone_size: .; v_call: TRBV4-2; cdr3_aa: ASSYLSDIQY
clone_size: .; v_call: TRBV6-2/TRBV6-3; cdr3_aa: ASSYLGEYGYT
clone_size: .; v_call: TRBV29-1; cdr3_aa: SVLQGNTEAF
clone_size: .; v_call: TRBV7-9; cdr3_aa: ASSLSVEQPQH
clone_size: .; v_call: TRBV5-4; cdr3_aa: ASSPRQSNYGYT
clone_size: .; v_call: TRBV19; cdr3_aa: ASSPFTAEPQH
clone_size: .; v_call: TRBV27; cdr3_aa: ASSPTSGISNEQF
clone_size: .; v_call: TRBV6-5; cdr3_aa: ASLGPPGRNTEAF
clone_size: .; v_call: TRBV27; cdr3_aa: ASSLSATGSYEQY
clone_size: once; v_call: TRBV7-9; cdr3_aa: ASSLASGTDTQY
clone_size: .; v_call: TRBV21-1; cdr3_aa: ASSKEGEPGNGYT
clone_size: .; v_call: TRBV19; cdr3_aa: ASSPGGGQETQY
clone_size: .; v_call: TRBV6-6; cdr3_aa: ASINGQGAWGYT
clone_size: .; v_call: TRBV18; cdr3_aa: ASSPKGGAGQPQH
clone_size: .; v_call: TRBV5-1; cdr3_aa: ASSPAASGAGEQF
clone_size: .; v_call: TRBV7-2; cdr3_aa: ASTLLAGVNYEQY
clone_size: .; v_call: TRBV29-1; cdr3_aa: SVALGVVGTEAF
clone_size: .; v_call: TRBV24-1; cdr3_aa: ATSEKSGPPLH
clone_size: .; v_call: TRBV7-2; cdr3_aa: ASSLAGERMQY
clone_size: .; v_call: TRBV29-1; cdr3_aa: SVEDGSAPTDTQY
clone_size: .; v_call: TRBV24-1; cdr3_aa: ATSDFDEQF
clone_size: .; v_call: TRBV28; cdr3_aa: ASSITGNNQPQH
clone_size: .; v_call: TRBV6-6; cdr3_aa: ASSQTGTNTEAF
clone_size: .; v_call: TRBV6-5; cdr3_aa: ASSLSGPYEQY
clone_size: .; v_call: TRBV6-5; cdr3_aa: ASTPSGANVLT
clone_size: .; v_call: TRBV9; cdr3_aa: ASSAAGTSHYEQY
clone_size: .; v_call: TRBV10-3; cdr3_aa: AISEGEVGNEKLF
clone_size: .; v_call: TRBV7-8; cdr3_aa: ASSYPLTVMNTEAF
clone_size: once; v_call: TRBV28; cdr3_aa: ASSSILAGGQETQY
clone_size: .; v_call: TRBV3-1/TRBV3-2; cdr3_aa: ASSPTGAGGTEAF
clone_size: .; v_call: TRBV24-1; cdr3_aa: ATSDLQFGGKETQY
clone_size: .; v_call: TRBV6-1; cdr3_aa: ASSERDRGSYSNQPQH
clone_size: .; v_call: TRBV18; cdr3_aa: ASSPGLASTDTQY
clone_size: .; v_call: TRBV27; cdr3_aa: ASSGQGGVYNSPLH
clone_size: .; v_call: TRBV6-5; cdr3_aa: ARTSGGQETQY
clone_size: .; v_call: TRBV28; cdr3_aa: ASSLDMGSEAF
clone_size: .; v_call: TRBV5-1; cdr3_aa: ASSFTGQETQY
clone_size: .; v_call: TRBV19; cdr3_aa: ASRAQGTYGYT
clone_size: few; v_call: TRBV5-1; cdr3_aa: ASSLQGSYGYT
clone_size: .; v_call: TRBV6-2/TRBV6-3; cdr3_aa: ASSYSSSMGYEQY
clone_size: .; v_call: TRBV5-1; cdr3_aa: ASSLVPSGVGPGNQY
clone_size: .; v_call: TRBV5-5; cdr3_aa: ASSLGLGGSNQPQH
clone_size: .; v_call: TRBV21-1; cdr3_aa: ASSRQGVLETQY
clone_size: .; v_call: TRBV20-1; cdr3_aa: RGLYGYT
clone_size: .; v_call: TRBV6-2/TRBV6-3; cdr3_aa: ASSQRGGNEQF
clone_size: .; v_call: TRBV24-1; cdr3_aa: ATSDWTGTMTDTQY